This T cell receptor beta chain is from a study of OX40 agonist ivuxolimab in advanced cancers. In terms of the full investigation: Ivuxolimab was a fully human IgG2 agonistic monoclonal antibody targeting the costimulatory receptor OX40 (CD134). Among the roughly 54 dose-escalation patients, about 20 had hepatocellular carcinoma, about 15 melanoma, 9 renal cell carcinoma and 9 head and neck cancer. In the dose-escalation cohort, 82.7% of patients were male, and the mean age was approximately 60 years, with a range of roughly 20 to 80. Peripheral TCRbeta sequencing was intended to test whether TCR sequence diversity was altered and clonal T-cell expansion was caused by ivuxolimab. The paper covers the monotherapy dose-escalation part of the phase I ivuxolimab trial, which included N = 52 patients. Intravenous ivuxolimab was administered to patients every 2 weeks at six dose levels: 0.01, 0.1, 0.3, 1.5, 3 and 10 mg/kg. Partial responses occurred in three dose-escalation patients, of whom one had hepatocellular carcinoma and two had cutaneous melanoma. Patients were allowed to have had prior anti-PD-1, anti-PD-L1 or anti-CTLA-4 therapy, and approximately 40% of the dose-escalation patients had been treated with checkpoint inhibitors.

To sequence the TCRbeta CDR3 region, genomic DNA was isolated from the sorted cells. TCRbeta CDR3 regions were sequenced using the immunoSEQ Assay. TCRdb limited this immuneACCESS table to in-frame rearrangements with V and J called. A share of clones is missing; checked studies link under half to unresolved V genes, and the rest is unexplained. Here the sample has 65,000 to 85,000 clones; about 87% occur a single time. 4% to 5% of the sample lies in the top ten. What the study reported, not specific to this receptor: After ivuxolimab, more expanded clones were found on average in CD8+ T cells than in CD4+ T cells. Low levels of normalized T-cell clonal expansion were also seen in some patients who did not respond. In the 0.1-3.0 mg/kg groups, partial responders had among the lowest normalized peripheral clonal expansion, particularly in CD8+ T cells. At doses of 0.1 to 3.0 mg/kg, clonal expansion of both CD4+ and CD8+ blood T cells was observed from baseline to week 6. Antigen specificity was not determined for the clonally expanded peripheral T cells.

The trial excluded patients who had a history of autoimmune disease or were on systemic immunosuppression. Peripheral blood for TCR sequencing was collected from all dose cohorts at baseline, on cycle 4 day 1, and on cycle 7 day 1. Samples came from an open-label, multicenter, first-in-human phase I dose-escalation trial of ivuxolimab. Adults with locally advanced or metastatic head and neck squamous cell, hepatocellular, melanoma or renal cell carcinoma were enrolled in the trial. Before TCR sequencing, CD4+ T cells and CD8+ T cells from peripheral blood were sorted into separate populations. From the cysteine through the phenylalanine, the CDR3 covers 14 amino acids. The entry retains the CDR3 DNA only, 42 bases that are in frame from base 1. Ends trimmed: V by 5 bases, J by 4 bases; bases unmatched to a gene: 5. CDR1 SSHAT and CDR2 FNYEAQ are derived from the germline V gene (reference sequence).

Points on this clone: Its specific antigen is unknown. Base qualities are not provided; no much larger clone lies one nucleotide away.

This chain is built from TRBV7-7 and TRBJ2-5, with 9 bases matching TRBD1. The origin of this receptor is an adult with an advanced solid tumor such as melanoma, head and neck, liver or kidney cancer. The material sequenced was CD4+ or CD8+ T cells sorted from blood, taken in a trial of the OX40 agonist ivuxolimab. The DNA sequence is given as TGTGCCAGCAGCACGGGACAGGGATTAGAGACCCAGTACTTC. It translates as CASSTGQGLETQYF.